This T cell receptor beta chain appears in the sequencing data of a study of blood T cell repertoires in COVID-19. Turning to the study itself: The United States, Italy and Spain supplied acute and convalescent COVID-19 samples.

Germline lookup yields CDR1 LGHDT and CDR2 YNNKEL (reference sequence). The V gene lost 5 bases and the J gene lost 5 bases, with 15 bases spanning the gap. The CDR3 consists of 14 residues. Measured with immunoSEQ multiplex PCR; TCRdb has only the in-frame clones, and not every one. The sample lists about 230,000 clones, approximately 84% occurring once. This sequence originates from a man aged 55-75 years who had recovered from COVID-19. Material: PBMCs or T cells enriched from blood (not recorded which). The J gene is TRBJ1-2, the V gene TRBV3-1 (or the pseudogene TRBV3-2); tentatively, D is TRBD1 (6 bases). CDR3 in amino acids: CASSYGQNRYGYTF. Here the CDR3 DNA reads TGTGCCAGCAGCTATGGACAGAACCGTTATGGCTACACCTTC.